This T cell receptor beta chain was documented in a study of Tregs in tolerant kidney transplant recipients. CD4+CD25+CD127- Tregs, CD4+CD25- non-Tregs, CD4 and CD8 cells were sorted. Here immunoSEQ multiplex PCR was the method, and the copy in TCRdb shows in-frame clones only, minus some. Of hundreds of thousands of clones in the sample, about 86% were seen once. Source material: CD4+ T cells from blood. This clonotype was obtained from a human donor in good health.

CDR3 in amino acids: CASSSVRGSYEQYF. CDR3 bases: TGTGCCAGCAGCTCCGTGCGGGGCTCCTACGAGCAGTACTTC. The chain recombines TRBV7-9 with TRBJ2-7, with D perhaps TRBD2 (6 bases). Germline assignment: CDR1 SEHNR and CDR2 FQNEAQ (reference sequence). This CDR3 region has 14 residues. V was pared by 4 bases and J by 0 bases, with 10 bases between.